The present T cell receptor beta chain was sequenced within a study of lymphopenia after photon versus proton radiotherapy. Study-wide results and caveats: Post-nadir TCR diversity decline inversely tracked overall survival among those who died.

Comments on this clone: What it binds is unknown.

The CDR3 has 17 amino acids. The germline gives CDR1 SGHDT, CDR2 YYEEEE. Germline trimming cut 0 bases from V and 4 bases from J; bases unmatched to any gene: 12. Repertoires were generated with immunoSEQ multiplex PCR, while TCRdb's copy carries only in-frame clones and drops some. This table has fewer than 70,000 clones, 85% to 90% appearing once. Sample: peripheral blood, taken from a patient treated with proton-based radiotherapy. This chain joins TRBV5-6 and TRBJ1-2; TRBD1 agrees at 7 bases. This receptor was taken from an older man with esophageal cancer. The CDR3 protein is CASSLESVADRPYGYTF. Here the CDR3 DNA reads TGTGCCAGCAGCTTGGAAAGTGTGGCGGACAGGCCCTATGGCTACACCTTC.